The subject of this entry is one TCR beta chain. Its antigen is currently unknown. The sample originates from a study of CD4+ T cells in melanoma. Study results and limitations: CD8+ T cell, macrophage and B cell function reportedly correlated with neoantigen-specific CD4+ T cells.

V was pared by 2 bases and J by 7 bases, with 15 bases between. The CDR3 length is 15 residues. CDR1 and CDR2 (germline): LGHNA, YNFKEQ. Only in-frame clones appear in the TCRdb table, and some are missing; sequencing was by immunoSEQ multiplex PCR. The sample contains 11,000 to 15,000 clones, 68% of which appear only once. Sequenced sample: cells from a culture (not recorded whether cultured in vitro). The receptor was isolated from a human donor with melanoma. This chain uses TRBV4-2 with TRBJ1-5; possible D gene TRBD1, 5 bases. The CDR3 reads CASSQLLWGEQPQHF. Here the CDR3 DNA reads TGTGCCAGCAGCCAACTGCTCTGGGGGGAACAGCCCCAGCATTTT.